The present T cell receptor (beta chain) was sequenced within a study of identical twins. Germline V lookup: CDR1 SGHNT, CDR2 YENEEA. V lost 5 bases, J lost 2 bases, and 8 bases stayed unmatched. This CDR3 spans 16 amino acids. Template switching created a universal primer site, and the cDNA included unique molecular identifiers. MiXCR was run by TCRdb on the 5' RACE reads, yielding one entry per CDR3 protein. The sample consists of roughly 200,000 distinct CDR3 sequences, more than 6.5% of them appearing once. This clonotype was seen a few times. Its antigen is currently unknown. Findings of the study overall: The more abundant beta clonotypes in cord blood had fewer insertions, and memory repertoires did not show this. Among beta out-of-frame sequences, excess sharing between twins appeared weaker.

Healthy Caucasian individuals made up all the donors. The same sample was also studied in work on yellow fever vaccine responses in identical twins.

The receptor's source is a woman younger than 35 in good health. The chain joins TRBV11-3 to TRBJ2-2; 7 nucleotides align to TRBD2. The material sequenced was memory (CD45RO+) T cells sorted from blood. DNA for the CDR3: TGTGCCAGCAGCGCAAGGACTAGGGGAAACACCGGGGAGCTGTTTTTT. Protein: CASSARTRGNTGELFF.